The 4 T cell receptor beta chains in this list originate from one sample, sequenced in a study of Tregs in tolerant kidney transplant recipients. The assay was immunoSEQ multiplex PCR, and TCRdb's table has in-frame clones only and misses some. Here the sample spans 98,000 or so clones, around 89% being singletons. The sequencing used CD4+ T cells from blood, collected before the transplant. The receptors were sampled from a human donor who received a combined kidney and bone marrow transplant.

The rearrangement links TRBV18 to TRBJ2-1, with D possibly TRBD2 on 6 matching bases. The CDR3 consists of 15 residues. Trimming pared 1 base from V and 2 bases from J, leaving 9 bases between. The germline CDR1 and CDR2 sequences are KGHSH and LQKENI. The CDR3 DNA reads TGTGCCAGCTCACCACGGGACTTGACCTACAATGAGCAGTTCTTC. Translation: CASSPRDLTYNEQFF. The full variable domain, in which reference TRBV18 and TRBJ2-1 provide the parts outside the CDR3, is NAGVMQNPRHLVRRRGQEARLRCSPMKGHSHVYWYRQLPEEGLKFMVYLQKENIIDESGMPKERFSAEFPKEGPSILRIQQVVRGDSAAYFCASSPRDLTYNEQFFGPGTRLTVL.

This chain connects TRBV5-1 to TRBJ1-1; D perhaps matches TRBD1 (5 bases). Germline CDR1 and CDR2: SGHRS and YFSETQ. V shed 4 bases and J shed 2 bases, with 12 bases lying between them. The CDR3 sequence is 14 residues long. The CDR3 is CASSPRQINTEAFF. CDR3 nucleotides: TGCGCCAGCAGCCCCAGACAGATCAACACTGAAGCTTTCTTT.

The gene calls are TRBV28 and TRBJ2-7; D gene ambiguous. The germline CDR1 and CDR2 sequences are MDHEN and SYDVKM. V was pared by 3 bases and J by 9 bases, with 9 bases between. The CDR3 runs 11 residues. The CDR3 reads CASSFGLPQYF. DNA for the CDR3: TGTGCCAGCAGTTTTGGGCTACCGCAGTACTTC.

The chain recombines TRBV6-1 with TRBJ1-2; tentatively, D is TRBD1 (5 bases). Germline V gives CDR1 MNHNS, CDR2 SASEGT. The CDR3 loop spans 13 amino acids. Trimming cost V 2 bases and J 7 bases, with 11 bases left between them. CDR3 coding DNA: TGTGCCAGCAGTGAATCAGGGCTTGGTGGCTACACCTTC. Its protein is CASSESGLGGYTF.